Listed below are T cell receptor beta chains from one sample, sequenced in a study of T cell responses to AZD1222 COVID-19 vaccine. Sequencing used immunoSEQ multiplex PCR; TCRdb keeps in-frame clones, though not all of them. The table has over 150,000 clones, 85% to 95% seen once. The sequenced sample was peripheral blood, obtained on day 0 of AZD1222 vaccination. Receptors were obtained from an adult in good health. The CDR3 runs from the conserved cysteine through the conserved F or W. The D gene is left open where the match is weak. Clone size is not always given. Where it is, it says once, few, many or a class for expanded clones.

D gene: -
V gene: TRBV7-9
J gene: TRBJ1-4
clone size: -
CDR3 protein: CASSLGGTYEKLFF
CDR3 DNA: TGTGCCAGCAGCTTAGGAGGGACATATGAAAAACTGTTTTTT

D gene: -
V gene: TRBV28
J gene: TRBJ1-1
clone size: -
CDR3 protein: CASSLGGAEAFF
CDR3 DNA: TGTGCCAGCAGTTTAGGTGGGGCCGAAGCTTTCTTT

D gene: -
V gene: TRBV6-2/TRBV6-3
J gene: TRBJ2-2
clone size: few
CDR3 protein: CASSSSPGTGELFF
CDR3 DNA: TGTGCCAGCAGCTCATCTCCGGGCACCGGGGAGCTGTTTTTT

D gene: -
V gene: TRBV4-1
J gene: TRBJ1-6
clone size: -
CDR3 protein: CASSPREGSYNSPLHF
CDR3 DNA: TGCGCCAGCAGCCCGAGGGAGGGCTCCTATAATTCACCCCTCCACTTT

D gene: TRBD1
V gene: TRBV3-1/TRBV3-2
J gene: TRBJ1-1
clone size: -
CDR3 protein: CASSLTGGTEAFF
CDR3 DNA: TGTGCCAGCAGTCTCACAGGGGGGACTGAAGCTTTCTTT

D gene: -
V gene: TRBV6-4
J gene: TRBJ1-1
clone size: -
CDR3 protein: CASSDSQKNTEAFF
CDR3 DNA: TGTGCCAGCAGTGACTCACAGAAGAACACTGAAGCTTTCTTT

D gene: -
V gene: TRBV3-1/TRBV3-2
J gene: TRBJ1-2
clone size: once
CDR3 protein: CATQGVPGHYGYTF
CDR3 DNA: TGTGCCACCCAAGGTGTACCGGGACACTATGGCTACACCTTC

D gene: -
V gene: TRBV19
J gene: TRBJ2-6
clone size: -
CDR3 protein: CASSMWASGANVLTF
CDR3 DNA: TGTGCCAGTAGTATGTGGGCTTCTGGGGCCAACGTCCTGACTTTC

D gene: TRBD2
V gene: TRBV20-1
J gene: TRBJ2-3
clone size: -
CDR3 protein: CSASGGGLTSTDTQYF
CDR3 DNA: TGCAGTGCTAGTGGCGGGGGGCTGACGAGCACAGATACGCAGTATTTT

D gene: -
V gene: TRBV20-1
J gene: TRBJ2-7
clone size: -
CDR3 protein: CSAPSAYEQYF
CDR3 DNA: TGCAGTGCCCCCAGCGCATACGAGCAGTACTTC

D gene: -
V gene: TRBV19
J gene: TRBJ1-1
clone size: -
CDR3 protein: CASSPGAGYSTEAFF
CDR3 DNA: TGTGCCAGTAGTCCAGGTGCAGGGTATAGCACTGAAGCTTTCTTT

D gene: -
V gene: TRBV30
J gene: TRBJ1-1
clone size: -
CDR3 protein: CAWSAEGRGRREAFF
CDR3 DNA: TGTGCCTGGAGTGCCGAAGGGAGGGGTAGGAGGGAAGCTTTCTTT

D gene: TRBD2
V gene: TRBV10-3
J gene: TRBJ2-1
clone size: -
CDR3 protein: CAISEGATSGRIPYNEQFF
CDR3 DNA: TGTGCCATCAGTGAGGGGGCGACTAGCGGGAGAATTCCCTACAATGAGCAGTTCTTC

D gene: -
V gene: TRBV7-3
J gene: TRBJ1-6
clone size: -
CDR3 protein: CASARGSGNSPLHF
CDR3 DNA: TGTGCCAGCGCCAGGGGATCAGGGAATTCACCCCTCCACTTT

D gene: -
V gene: TRBV28
J gene: TRBJ1-1
clone size: -
CDR3 protein: CATLIGGIEAFF
CDR3 DNA: TGTGCCACCCTCATCGGAGGGATTGAAGCTTTCTTT

D gene: TRBD2
V gene: TRBV5-1
J gene: TRBJ2-1
clone size: -
CDR3 protein: CASSFWREVGNEQFF
CDR3 DNA: TGCGCCAGCAGCTTTTGGCGGGAGGTGGGAAATGAGCAGTTCTTC

D gene: TRBD2
V gene: TRBV5-6
J gene: TRBJ2-3
clone size: -
CDR3 protein: CASRLNQTSGRPDTQYF
CDR3 DNA: TGTGCCAGCAGACTAAACCAGACTAGCGGGAGGCCAGATACGCAGTATTTT

D gene: -
V gene: TRBV4-2
J gene: TRBJ1-1
clone size: -
CDR3 protein: CASSQGGATEAFF
CDR3 DNA: TGTGCCAGCAGCCAAGGAGGGGCCACTGAAGCTTTCTTT

D gene: TRBD2
V gene: TRBV5-6
J gene: TRBJ2-5
clone size: -
CDR3 protein: CASSPRGAGGPGETQYF
CDR3 DNA: TGTGCCAGCAGCCCTCGGGGAGCGGGAGGGCCGGGGGAGACCCAGTACTTC

D gene: TRBD1
V gene: TRBV11-2
J gene: TRBJ1-2
clone size: -
CDR3 protein: CASRGQDGFRGYTF
CDR3 DNA: TGTGCCAGCCGAGGACAGGATGGGTTTCGTGGCTACACCTTC

D gene: -
V gene: TRBV21-1
J gene: TRBJ2-1
clone size: -
CDR3 protein: CASSAPGPRLIEQFF
CDR3 DNA: TGTGCCAGCAGCGCACCTGGCCCTCGCCTTATTGAGCAGTTCTTC

D gene: -
V gene: TRBV29-1
J gene: TRBJ2-3
clone size: -
CDR3 protein: CSVEDSWSTQYF
CDR3 DNA: TGCAGCGTTGAAGATTCGTGGAGCACGCAGTATTTT

D gene: -
V gene: TRBV5-5
J gene: TRBJ2-1
clone size: -
CDR3 protein: CASSLAGTRSYNEQFF
CDR3 DNA: TGTGCCAGCAGCTTGGCCGGGACGAGGTCCTACAATGAGCAGTTCTTC

D gene: -
V gene: TRBV2
J gene: TRBJ1-4
clone size: -
CDR3 protein: CASSEQGATNEKLFF
CDR3 DNA: TGTGCCAGCAGTGAGCAGGGCGCAACTAATGAAAAACTGTTTTTT

D gene: TRBD1
V gene: TRBV5-1
J gene: TRBJ2-7
clone size: -
CDR3 protein: CASSLMDRGRYEQYF
CDR3 DNA: TGCGCCAGCAGCTTAATGGACAGGGGACGCTACGAGCAGTACTTC

D gene: -
V gene: TRBV14
J gene: TRBJ1-1
clone size: -
CDR3 protein: CASSFSEAFF
CDR3 DNA: TGTGCCAGCAGCTTCTCTGAAGCTTTCTTT

D gene: TRBD1
V gene: TRBV13
J gene: TRBJ1-2
clone size: -
CDR3 protein: CASSLDRGGGYTF
CDR3 DNA: TGTGCCAGCAGCTTAGACAGGGGAGGTGGCTACACCTTC

D gene: TRBD1
V gene: TRBV7-9
J gene: TRBJ1-3
clone size: -
CDR3 protein: CASSPQGAAGNTIYF
CDR3 DNA: TGTGCCAGCAGCCCCCAGGGGGCAGCCGGAAACACCATATATTTT

D gene: -
V gene: TRBV11-3
J gene: TRBJ2-5
clone size: -
CDR3 protein: CASSLDSGETQYF
CDR3 DNA: TGTGCCAGCAGCTTAGATTCGGGAGAGACCCAGTACTTC

D gene: -
V gene: TRBV9
J gene: TRBJ1-1
clone size: -
CDR3 protein: CASSVGSAEAFF
CDR3 DNA: TGTGCCAGCAGCGTAGGGAGTGCCGAAGCTTTCTTT

D gene: -
V gene: TRBV27
J gene: TRBJ2-2
clone size: -
CDR3 protein: CASSFGTGELFF
CDR3 DNA: TGTGCCAGCAGTTTCGGGACCGGGGAGCTGTTTTTT

D gene: -
V gene: TRBV29-1
J gene: TRBJ2-3
clone size: -
CDR3 protein: CSADGESTDTQYF
CDR3 DNA: TGCAGCGCCGACGGGGAAAGCACAGATACGCAGTATTTT

D gene: -
V gene: TRBV30
J gene: TRBJ1-6
clone size: -
CDR3 protein: CAWSVTASPLHF
CDR3 DNA: TGTGCCTGGAGTGTAACTGCTTCACCCCTCCACTTT

D gene: TRBD2
V gene: TRBV7-9
J gene: TRBJ2-5
clone size: -
CDR3 protein: CATGGGQETQYF
CDR3 DNA: TGTGCCACCGGGGGGGGCCAAGAGACCCAGTACTTC

D gene: -
V gene: TRBV9
J gene: TRBJ1-3
clone size: -
CDR3 protein: CASSRSPSSGNTIYF
CDR3 DNA: TGTGCCAGCAGCCGATCCCCGAGCTCTGGAAACACCATATATTTT

D gene: -
V gene: TRBV2
J gene: TRBJ2-7
clone size: -
CDR3 protein: CASSEAGSQPPYEQYF
CDR3 DNA: TGTGCCAGCAGTGAAGCGGGGAGCCAACCTCCCTACGAGCAGTACTTC

D gene: TRBD1
V gene: TRBV6-5
J gene: TRBJ2-2
clone size: -
CDR3 protein: CASRDRGRAAGELFF
CDR3 DNA: TGTGCCAGCAGAGACAGGGGGCGAGCCGCCGGGGAGCTGTTTTTT

D gene: -
V gene: TRBV29-1
J gene: TRBJ2-2
clone size: -
CDR3 protein: CSVHQTVTGELFF
CDR3 DNA: TGCAGCGTCCATCAGACGGTCACCGGGGAGCTGTTTTTT

D gene: -
V gene: TRBV28
J gene: TRBJ1-2
clone size: -
CDR3 protein: CASSRGVPSYGYTF
CDR3 DNA: TGTGCCAGCAGTCGGGGCGTACCTAGCTATGGCTACACCTTC

D gene: -
V gene: TRBV14
J gene: TRBJ2-2
clone size: -
CDR3 protein: CASSQLDFGELFF
CDR3 DNA: TGTGCCAGCAGCCAACTTGATTTCGGGGAGCTGTTTTTT

D gene: -
V gene: TRBV7-2
J gene: TRBJ2-4
clone size: -
CDR3 protein: CASSLDAGVDIQYF
CDR3 DNA: TGTGCCAGCAGCTTAGATGCAGGGGTAGACATTCAGTACTTC